This T cell receptor (beta chain) is from a study of T cells in tumors after PD-1 blockade. Findings of the study overall: Peripheral recruitment is suggested, as some novel exhausted tumor clones were in pre-treatment blood.

CDR3 length equals 14 residues. The V gene lost 2 bases and the J gene lost 0 bases, with 8 bases spanning the gap. Germline V CDR1 and CDR2: SGHRS, YFSETQ. The table came from immunoSEQ multiplex PCR; TCRdb's copy has only in-frame clones and leaves some out. Counted here are roughly 50,000 clones, around 85% occurring once; the ten biggest clones make up under 5%. A remark on this clone: The antigen is undetermined.

This sequence was found in a human donor with basal cell carcinoma. The source was PBMCs, collected before anti-PD-1 treatment. The rearrangement joins TRBV5-1 to TRBJ2-5; D is perhaps TRBD2 (6 bases). DNA for the CDR3: TGCGCCAGCAGCTTAGGGACTTACCAAGAGACCCAGTACTTC. It yields the protein CASSLGTYQETQYF.